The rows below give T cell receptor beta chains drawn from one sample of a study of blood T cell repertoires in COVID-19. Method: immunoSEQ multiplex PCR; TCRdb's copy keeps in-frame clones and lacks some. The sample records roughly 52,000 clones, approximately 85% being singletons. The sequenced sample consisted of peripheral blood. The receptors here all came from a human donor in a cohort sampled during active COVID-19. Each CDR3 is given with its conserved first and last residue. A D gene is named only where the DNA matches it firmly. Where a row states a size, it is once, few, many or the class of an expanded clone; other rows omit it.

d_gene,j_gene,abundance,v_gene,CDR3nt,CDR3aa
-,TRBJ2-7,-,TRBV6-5,TGTGCCAGCAGTCTCCCGGAACAGTCCTACGAGCAGTACTTC,CASSLPEQSYEQYF
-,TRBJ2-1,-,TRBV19,TGTGCCAGTAGTGTGACTAAGGAGCAGTTCTTC,CASSVTKEQFF
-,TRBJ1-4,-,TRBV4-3,TGCGCCAGCAGCCAGTCAGGGTTAACTAATGAAAAACTGTTTTTT,CASSQSGLTNEKLFF
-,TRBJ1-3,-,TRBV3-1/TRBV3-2,TGTGCCAGCAGCCTAGGGGAAGGTTCGGGAAACACCATATATTTT,CASSLGEGSGNTIYF
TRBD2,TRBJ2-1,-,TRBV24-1,TGTGCCACCAGTGACCTCCGGACTAGTGGGAATGAGCAGTTCTTC,CATSDLRTSGNEQFF
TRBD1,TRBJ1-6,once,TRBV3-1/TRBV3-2,TGTGCCAGCAGCCAAGAAGGACAGGGGGTGGTTCTCGGGCCCCTCCACTTT,CASSQEGQGVVLGPLHF
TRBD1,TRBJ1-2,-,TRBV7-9,TGTGCCAGCAGCGCCAACAGGGGAGACTATGGCTACACCTTC,CASSANRGDYGYTF
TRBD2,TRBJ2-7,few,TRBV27,TGTGCCAGCAGTTCCTCGAGAGTAGCGGGAGTTGCCCACGAGCAGTACTTC,CASSSSRVAGVAHEQYF
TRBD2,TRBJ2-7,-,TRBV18,TGTGCCAGCTCACCAGCAATTAGCGGGAGCTGGGAGCAGTACTTC,CASSPAISGSWEQYF
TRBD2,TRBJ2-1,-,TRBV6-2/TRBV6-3,TGTGCCAGCAGTTTGCCTAGCGGAATATCCTACAATGAGCAGTTCTTC,CASSLPSGISYNEQFF
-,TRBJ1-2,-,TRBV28,TGTGCCAGCAGTCCCACAGGCTATGGCTACACCTTC,CASSPTGYGYTF
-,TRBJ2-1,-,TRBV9,TGTGCCAGCAGCGTTGGCGGCGTCGCCTACAATGAGCAGTTCTTC,CASSVGGVAYNEQFF
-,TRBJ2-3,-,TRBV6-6,TGTGCCAGCAGAGGGGCCAGCACAGATACGCAGTATTTT,CASRGASTDTQYF
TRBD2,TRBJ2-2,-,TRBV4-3,TGCGCCAGCAGCCATAGCGGGCGACCGACCGGGGAGCTGTTTTTT,CASSHSGRPTGELFF
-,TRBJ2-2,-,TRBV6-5,TGTGCCAGCAGTTACCGGACTACACGAGCCGGGGAGCTGTTTTTT,CASSYRTTRAGELFF
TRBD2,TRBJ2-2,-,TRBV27,TGTGCCAGCAGTTATACTAGCGGGAGGGTATCCGGGGAGCTGTTTTTT,CASSYTSGRVSGELFF
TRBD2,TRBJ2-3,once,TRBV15,TGTGCCACCAGCAGCGCTAGCGGGAGGACCGGAGATACGCAGTATTTT,CATSSASGRTGDTQYF
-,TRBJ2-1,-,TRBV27,TGTGCCAGCAGTCCCGGAGTCAGCTCCTACAATGAGCAGTTCTTC,CASSPGVSSYNEQFF
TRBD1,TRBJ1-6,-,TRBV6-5,TGTGCCAGCAGTTCGGACAGGGGTCGTGCGAATTCACCCCTCCACTTT,CASSSDRGRANSPLHF
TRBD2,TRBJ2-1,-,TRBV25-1,TGTGCCAGCAGTGATAGCGGGGCTAACAATGAGCAGTTCTTC,CASSDSGANNEQFF